This TCR beta chain originates from a study of human T cells and chemical hapten exposure (dated by TCRdb to the early 2020s). Turning to the overall study: For sensitization, 2% DPC in acetone was applied to a 2 cm by 2 cm area of upper inner arm skin. Patch testing was performed on the upper back with Finn chambers containing 0.01% DPC, and the patch tests were scored after 6 days according to International Contact Dermatitis Research Group standards. Blood samples were taken from patients before sensitization (week 0) and at 2, 6 and about 24 weeks after DPC sensitization. In alopecia patients, the study followed how the peripheral blood TCR repertoire changed in vivo over primary and secondary sensitization to diphenylcyclopropenone (DPC), a hapten. For TCR sequencing, blood came from 25 to 35 alopecia patients at anywhere from one to four time points (pre-sensitization, 2, 6 and 24 weeks). Throughout the study period of around 25 weeks, patients also received therapeutic DPC doses to the scalp every week. Libraries were pooled for sequencing, and per-sample TCR yields varied mainly because of small differences in library volumes within the pool. The patient cohort, mostly female, included alopecia areata with under or over 50% scalp involvement, alopecia totalis and alopecia universalis. The research as a whole found: Because every patient had alopecia, a presumed autoimmune disease, the patients' immune response might differ from that of healthy individuals. The number of TCRs above 1 in 1000 frequency did not change with DPC sensitization; there was no evidence of global repertoire structure alterations. A positive correlation was found between the number of PT1 expanded TCRs and patch test score, with significance reached at thresholds 8, 16 and 32 but not 4. After repeated subsampling, changes were observed in the strength of the expansion versus patch-test correlation and in the threshold at which the correlation became significant. Significantly more large CDR3 similarity clusters were formed by expanded TCRs than by pre-sensitization or healthy control sets, consistent with antigen-driven responses.

The junction carries 6 bases between V and J, which are trimmed by 3 bases and 2 bases respectively. As encoded in the germline V gene, CDR1 is SQVTM while CDR2 is ANQGSEA. There are 12 amino acids in the CDR3, from cysteine to phenylalanine inclusive. Only the CDR3 part of the read is kept: 36 bases, read in frame from the first base. The time point label corresponds to: pre-sensitization, week 0. The treatment or condition label on this specimen signifies: therapeutic diphenylcyclopropenone sensitization with weekly scalp DPC. Blood at each patch-test visit was drawn before the patch test was applied. Eligible patients were aged 18 to 70, diagnosed with alopecia, deemed suitable for DPC therapy, and excluded if pregnant. Unfractionated whole blood was collected in Tempus Blood RNA tubes, and total RNA was extracted from that blood. Receptors were amplified or captured by RACE. The reads were generated on a NextSeq 500. During library preparation, unique molecular identifiers were attached to individual cDNA molecules so that TCRs could be counted in a quantitative, reproducible way. Both TCR alpha and TCR beta chains were sequenced from each blood RNA sample. In the paper's pipeline: A median of approximately 100,000 TCRs per sample was observed, with a range of 23,224 to 690,600. The Decombinator software suite was used to annotate the V, J and CDR3 of the TCR reads. For PS versus PT1 abundance plots, all samples were subsampled to the same number of TCRs (28,000). Expanded TCRs were defined as absent before sensitization and observed at least eight times at the 2-week time point. TCRdb reprocessing: public reads trimmed at Q25 with fastp, clones called with MiXCR, in-frame beta chains kept. Rows merge per CDR3 protein into single entries with the most common DNA and genes. Here the V and J calls rest on TCRdb's processing, not on the authors' analysis. The sample table lists a few hundred thousand distinct CDR3 sequences, around 7.7% of them with a count of one. Approximately 1.2% of the sample is taken by the ten largest.

The table lists this clonotype with a few counts. The antigen this receptor binds is unknown. No base qualities exist here, and no much larger clone lies one base off it. The chain is made from TRBV29-1 and TRBJ2-3; confidence is insufficient to name the D gene. The sequence was obtained from a man between 18 and 35 years old with alopecia areata. Some clones in this sample may be carry-over from other donors' samples. This material consisted of whole blood, taken in connection with sensitization to the hapten diphenylcyclopropenone (DPC). The CDR3 protein: CSVDGITDTQYF. In nucleotides, the sequence is TGCAGCGTTGACGGCATCACAGATACGCAGTATTTT.